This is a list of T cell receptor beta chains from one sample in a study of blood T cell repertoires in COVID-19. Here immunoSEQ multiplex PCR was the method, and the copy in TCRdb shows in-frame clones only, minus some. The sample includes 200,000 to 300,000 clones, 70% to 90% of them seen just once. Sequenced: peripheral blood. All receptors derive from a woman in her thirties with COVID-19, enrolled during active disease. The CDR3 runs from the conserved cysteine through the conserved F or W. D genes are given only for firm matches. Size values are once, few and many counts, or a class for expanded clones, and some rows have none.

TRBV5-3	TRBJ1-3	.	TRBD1	TGTGCCAGAAGCCCTTACAGGGGGGAACCGAGCTCTGGAAACACCATATATTTT	CARSPYRGEPSSGNTIYF
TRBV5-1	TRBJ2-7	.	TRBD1	TGCGCCAGCAGTTCGGGACAGGGTCCCTACGAGCAGTACTTC	CASSSGQGPYEQYF
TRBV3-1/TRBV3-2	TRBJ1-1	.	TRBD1	TGTGCCAGCAGCCAAGATGGGCCAGGGGGCGTTTCTGAAGCTTTCTTT	CASSQDGPGGVSEAFF
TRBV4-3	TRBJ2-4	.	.	TGCGCCAGCAGCCAAGAAACAGGGAAAAACATTCAGTACTTC	CASSQETGKNIQYF
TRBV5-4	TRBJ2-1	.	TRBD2	TGTGCCAGCAGCTCGGACGGGAGGGCGGTGTTCAGTGAGCAGTTCTTC	CASSSDGRAVFSEQFF
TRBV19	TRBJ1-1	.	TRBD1	TGTGCCAGTAGCTCTGGGACAGGGGGTTCGACTTTCTTT	CASSSGTGGSTFF
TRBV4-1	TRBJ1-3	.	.	TGCGCCAGCAGCCAAGAAGCCGTCTCTGGAAACACCATATATTTT	CASSQEAVSGNTIYF
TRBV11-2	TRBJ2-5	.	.	TGTGCCAGCAGCCCCGAGAGGTTACAAGAGACCCAGTACTTC	CASSPERLQETQYF
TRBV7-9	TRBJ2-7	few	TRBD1	TGTGCCAGCAGCTCCCGGGACAGGGACTCCTACGAGCAGTACTTC	CASSSRDRDSYEQYF
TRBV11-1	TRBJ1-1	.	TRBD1	TGTGCCAGCAGCGTAGGGGACAGCAACACTGAAGCTTTCTTT	CASSVGDSNTEAFF
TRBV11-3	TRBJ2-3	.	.	TGTGCCAGCAGCGAAGGGTCGGGAACGCAGTATTTT	CASSEGSGTQYF
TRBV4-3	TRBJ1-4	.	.	TGCGCCAGCAGCCAAGAGCGGAGTAATGAAAAACTGTTTTTT	CASSQERSNEKLFF
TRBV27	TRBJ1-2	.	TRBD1	TGTGCCACCATCTCCGGGACAGGGGATGGCTACACCTTC	CATISGTGDGYTF
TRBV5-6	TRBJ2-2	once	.	TGTGCCAGCAGCTTCATCCCCGGGGAGCTGTTTTTT	CASSFIPGELFF
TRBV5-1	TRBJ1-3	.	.	TGCGCCAGCAGCTTGGGTGAGGCAGGGAAGTTTGGAAACACCATATATTTT	CASSLGEAGKFGNTIYF
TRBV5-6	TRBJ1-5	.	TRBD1	TGTGCCAGCAGCTCCTTCGACAGGGGAGGCCAGCCCCAGCATTTT	CASSSFDRGGQPQHF
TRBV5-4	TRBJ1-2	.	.	TGTGCCAGCAGCTTGTGGTCAGCTAACTATGGCTACACCTTC	CASSLWSANYGYTF
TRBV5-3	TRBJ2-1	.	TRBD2	TGTGCCAGAAGCTTTAGCGGGAGGTACTTAGACTCCTACAATGAGCAGTTCTTC	CARSFSGRYLDSYNEQFF
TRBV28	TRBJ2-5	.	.	TGTGCCAGCAGTCCCCCGGGGGGCAGGGGCGAGGGGACCCAGTACTTC	CASSPPGGRGEGTQYF
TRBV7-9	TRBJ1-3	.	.	TGTGCCAGCAGCCCCCAGGCGTGGATTAGCTCTGGAAACACCATATATTTT	CASSPQAWISSGNTIYF
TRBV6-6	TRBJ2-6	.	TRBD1	TGTGCCATAACCGGGACAGTAAGCTCTGGGGCCAACGTCCTGACTTTC	CAITGTVSSGANVLTF
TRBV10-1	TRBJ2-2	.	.	TGCGCCAGCAGTACAGGGTTCGGGGACACCGGGGAGCTGTTTTTT	CASSTGFGDTGELFF
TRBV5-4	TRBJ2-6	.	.	TGTGCCAGCAGCTCTAGGACAACTCCCTCTGGGGCCAACGTCCTGACTTTC	CASSSRTTPSGANVLTF
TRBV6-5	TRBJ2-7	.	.	TGTGCCAGCAGCACAGCCGATCGTTCTTACGAGCAGTACTTC	CASSTADRSYEQYF
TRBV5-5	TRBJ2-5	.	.	TGTGCCAGCAGCCCCCCCCCGCAGGGCTACCAAGAGACCCAGTACTTC	CASSPPPQGYQETQYF
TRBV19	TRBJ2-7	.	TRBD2	TGTGCCAGTAGTATCCGGACTAGCGGGGGGGCAAAGAAAAACTACGAGCAGTACTTC	CASSIRTSGGAKKNYEQYF
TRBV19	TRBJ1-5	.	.	TGTGCCAGTAGTATACGGGCAGGGTATCAGCCCCAGCATTTT	CASSIRAGYQPQHF
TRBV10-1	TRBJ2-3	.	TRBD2	TGCGCCAGCAGTGATTCCGGGGGGAGCACAGATACGCAGTATTTT	CASSDSGGSTDTQYF
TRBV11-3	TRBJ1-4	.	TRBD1	TGTGCCAGCAGCCAGGGGGGAACGGCAACTAATGAAAAACTGTTTTTT	CASSQGGTATNEKLFF
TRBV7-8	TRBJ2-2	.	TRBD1	TGTGCCAGCAGCCCAACCAGGACAGGCCCAATTTTCGGGGAGCTGTTTTTT	CASSPTRTGPIFGELFF
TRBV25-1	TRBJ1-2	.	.	TGTGCCAGCAGTGGGGCAGGCAGGGGCTACACCTTC	CASSGAGRGYTF
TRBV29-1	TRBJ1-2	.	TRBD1	TGCAGCGTTGAGAAGGGGTCAGGGGGCTATGGCTACACCTTC	CSVEKGSGGYGYTF
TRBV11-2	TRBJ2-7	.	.	TGTGCCAGCAGCTTAGATTCTAGGACAGTCTACGAGCAGTACTTC	CASSLDSRTVYEQYF
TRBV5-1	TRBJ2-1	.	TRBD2	TGCGCCAGCAGCATAAGCGGGGGGGCCGAGGGGGAGCAGTTCTTC	CASSISGGAEGEQFF
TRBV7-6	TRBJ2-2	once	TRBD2	TGTGCCAGCAGCGAGGGACTAGCGGGGATCACCGGGGAGCTGTTTTTT	CASSEGLAGITGELFF
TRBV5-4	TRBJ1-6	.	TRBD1	TGTGCCAGCAGCCCGGGGACAGGGGCCAATAATTCACCCCTCCACTTT	CASSPGTGANNSPLHF
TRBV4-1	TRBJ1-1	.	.	TGCGCCAGCAGCCCTATTGGTGGACAGACGACGAACACTGAAGCTTTCTTT	CASSPIGGQTTNTEAFF
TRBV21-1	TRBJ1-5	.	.	TGTGCCAGCAGCAAAGATGGTGGCAGGGGGAGTAGTTGGGCGAATCAGCCCCAGCATTTT	CASSKDGGRGSSWANQPQHF
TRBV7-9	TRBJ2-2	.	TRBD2	TGTGCCAGCAGCCTGGGGTGGAGCGGGAAGAACACCGGGGAGCTGTTTTTT	CASSLGWSGKNTGELFF
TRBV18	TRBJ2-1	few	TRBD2	TGTGCCAGCTCGGTCTTCGTGAGGACTAGCGGATACAATGAGCAGTTCTTC	CASSVFVRTSGYNEQFF
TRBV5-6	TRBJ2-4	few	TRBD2	TGTGCCAGCAATTGGGGACTAGCGGGATCGGTCAAAAACATTCAGTACTTC	CASNWGLAGSVKNIQYF
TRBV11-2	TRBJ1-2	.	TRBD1	TGTGCCAGCAGCTTAGTTGGTGGACAGGGGGCCTATGGCTACACCTTC	CASSLVGGQGAYGYTF
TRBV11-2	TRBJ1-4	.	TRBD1	TGTGCCAGCAGCCCAGAGACAGGGTGGTCGACTAATGAAAAACTGTTTTTT	CASSPETGWSTNEKLFF
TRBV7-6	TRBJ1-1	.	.	TGTGCCAGCAGCTTAGTGGCAGGGCTGGCCGCTGAAGCTTTCTTT	CASSLVAGLAAEAFF
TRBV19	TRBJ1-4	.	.	TGTGCCAGTAGTTACGCCTTCGGGTTTAATGAAAAACTGTTTTTT	CASSYAFGFNEKLFF
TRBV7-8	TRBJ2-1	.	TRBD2	TGTGCCAGCAGCTTATCAGGACTAGCGGGGGGCAATGAGCAGTTCTTC	CASSLSGLAGGNEQFF
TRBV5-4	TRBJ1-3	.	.	TGTGCCAGCAGCTTGGGACTGAACTCTGGAAACACCATATATTTT	CASSLGLNSGNTIYF
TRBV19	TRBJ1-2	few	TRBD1	TGTGCCAGTACCCTCGGATGGGACAGGGCTGACTATGGCTACACCTTC	CASTLGWDRADYGYTF
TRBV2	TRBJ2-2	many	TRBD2	TGTGCCAGCCGGGGGATAGCGGGAGGCACCGGGGAGCTGTTTTTT	CASRGIAGGTGELFF
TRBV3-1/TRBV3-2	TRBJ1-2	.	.	TGTGCCAGCAGCCAAGATCTACAGGGATATGGCTACACCTTC	CASSQDLQGYGYTF
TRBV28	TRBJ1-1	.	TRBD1	TGTGCCAGCAGTTTGGGGGGAACAGGGGGCGCTTGGATCACTGAAGCTTTCTTT	CASSLGGTGGAWITEAFF
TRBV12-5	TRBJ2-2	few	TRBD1	TGTGCTAGTGGTTTCGGGACAGCCTACACCGGGGAGCTGTTTTTT	CASGFGTAYTGELFF
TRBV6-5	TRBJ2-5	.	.	TGTGCCAGCAGGCAGGACGGGGGGACCCAGTACTTC	CASRQDGGTQYF
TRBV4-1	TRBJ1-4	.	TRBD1	TGCGCCAGCAGCCAAGAGGCTGGGACAGCTGAAAAACTGTTTTTT	CASSQEAGTAEKLFF
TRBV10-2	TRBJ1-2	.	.	TGCGCCAGCAGTGAGACACAGAGTCTCGGCTACACCTTC	CASSETQSLGYTF